Below, 10 T cell receptor beta chains from the same sample are listed, as sequenced in a study of blood T cells in healthy people across ages (dated by TCRdb to between 2014 and 2017). Preparation of the library involved 5' RACE. Sequencing used an Illumina HiSeq 2500. The second PCR ran for about 6 to 12 cycles and used a J-beta primer mix along with a sample-barcoded 5' primer. The public reads were quality trimmed at Q25 with fastp and then assembled into clones with MiXCR by TCRdb, keeping productive beta chains. Entries that share a CDR3 protein sequence are merged under the most common genes and DNA. This sample lists about 1,000,000 distinct CDR3 sequences; 40% to 50% were detected once. The top ten clonotypes cover approximately 17% of the sample. Sequenced input: blood. These receptors were obtained from a woman aged 55-70 years in good health.

On this clonotype: At one boundary the junction diverges from the germline segment, which might be a read error. This chain connects TRBV5-1 to TRBJ2-5; D gene uncertain. The germline gives CDR1 SGHRS, CDR2 YFSETQ. The CDR3 loop spans 13 amino acids. The CDR3 loop is CTSSYNVGETQYF. Here the CDR3 DNA reads TGCACCAGCAGCTACAACGTAGGGGAGACCCAGTACTTC.

In this sample, this clonotype turned up a few times. The chain uses TRBV6-5 and TRBJ2-1, with 15 bases lining up with TRBD2. Per the germline V gene, CDR1 is MNHEY and CDR2 is SVGAGI. CDR3 length equals 16 residues. V gave up 4 bases and J gave up 10 bases; unmatched junction bases: 8. CDR3 nucleotides: TGTGCCAGCAGTTTGCTACGGACTAGCGGGAGGGCCGAGCAGTTCTTC. It encodes CASSLLRTSGRAEQFF.

The rearrangement links TRBV10-2 to TRBJ2-7; 9 nucleotides line up with TRBD1. The J call is uncertain, as TRBJ2-5 better fits the DNA end. This CDR3 region has 15 residues. The germline V gene has CDR1 WSHSY and CDR2 SAAADI. As DNA, the CDR3 is TGCGCCAGCAGTGACGACAGGGGGGCGGGAGAGACCCAGTACTTC. This translates into CASSDDRGAGETQYF.

This clonotype was detected only a few times. CDR3 sequence: CSVGQGGSTNEQFF. The CDR3 DNA is TGCAGCGTTGGACAGGGAGGCAGTACCAATGAGCAGTTCTTC. The chain has TRBV29-1 and TRBJ2-1; possibly TRBD1 for D (7 bases). The CDR3 spans 14 residues. Germline V gives CDR1 SQVTM, CDR2 ANQGSEA. Between the trimmed V and J ends, which lost 4 bases and 6 bases, there was a span of 16 bases.

The chain carries TRBV7-4 and TRBJ2-1; 13 bases match TRBD2. The CDR3 loop spans 19 amino acids. CDR1 and CDR2 from the germline V gene are SGHVT and SQSDAQ. With 7 bases clipped from V and 3 bases from J, the junction kept 15 bases outside the gene matches. The CDR3 DNA follows: TGTGCCAGCAACCCATTTGGGACTAGCGGGGCGTGCAACTACAATGAGCAGTTCTTC. The encoded protein is CASNPFGTSGACNYNEQFF. The full variable domain, with the rest looked up from reference TRBV7-4 and TRBJ2-1, is GAGVSQSPRYKVAKRGRDVALRCDSISGHVTLYWYRQTLGQGSEVLTYSQSDAQRDKSGRPSGRFSAERPERSVSTLKIQRTEQGDSAVYLCASNPFGTSGACNYNEQFFGPGTRLTVL.

This clonotype was seen more than once but under ten times. This chain joins TRBV27 and TRBJ2-7; D possibly corresponds to TRBD2 (5 bases). Germline V gene lookup returns CDR1 MNHEY and CDR2 SMNVEV (reference sequence). The CDR3 is 15 residues long. Trimming removed 5 bases at V and 4 bases at J, with 18 bases between. CDR3 protein: CASSPRRIGLYEQYF. CDR3 coding DNA: TGTGCCAGCAGTCCGCGACGGATTGGACTTTACGAGCAGTACTTC.

The chain joins TRBV10-3 to TRBJ2-2; D is ambiguous. This CDR3 contains 12 residues. Germline CDR1 reads ENHRY; CDR2 reads SYGVKD. Between the trimmed V and J ends, which lost 8 bases and 1 base, there was a span of 5 bases. The CDR3 reads CAISGNTGELFF. In nucleotides, the CDR3 is TGTGCCATCTCTGGGAACACCGGGGAGCTGTTTTTT.

The chain joins TRBV2 to TRBJ2-3; D gene ambiguous. Between the trimmed V and J ends, which lost 9 bases and 6 bases, there was a span of 10 bases. The CDR3 sequence is 11 residues long. CDR1 SNHLY and CDR2 FYNNEI come from the germline V gene. The CDR3 sequence is CARTKRDTQYF. CDR3 sequence (DNA): TGTGCCAGAACGAAGAGGGATACGCAGTATTTT.

This clonotype was seen a handful of times. V and J are TRBV6-6 and TRBJ2-3; D assignment may be TRBD1 or TRBD2 (5 bases each). The CDR3 has 13 amino acids. Germline V gene data show CDR1 as MNHNY and CDR2 as SVGAGI (reference sequence). V was trimmed by 8 bases and J by 0 bases, leaving 9 bases between them. CDR3 amino acids: CASPGASTDTQYF. The DNA for the CDR3 is TGTGCCAGCCCCGGGGCTAGCACAGATACGCAGTATTTT.

This clonotype occurred a few times. Relative to the germline gene, one junction end is altered; a read error may explain this. The rearrangement joins TRBV29-1 to TRBJ2-5; D is possibly TRBD2 (6 bases). Germline CDR1 and CDR2: SQVTM and ANQGSEA. CDR3 size: 14 residues. The CDR3 region is CSVAGLSAAETQYF. DNA of the CDR3: TGTAGCGTGGCGGGACTCTCGGCGGCCGAGACCCAGTACTTC.